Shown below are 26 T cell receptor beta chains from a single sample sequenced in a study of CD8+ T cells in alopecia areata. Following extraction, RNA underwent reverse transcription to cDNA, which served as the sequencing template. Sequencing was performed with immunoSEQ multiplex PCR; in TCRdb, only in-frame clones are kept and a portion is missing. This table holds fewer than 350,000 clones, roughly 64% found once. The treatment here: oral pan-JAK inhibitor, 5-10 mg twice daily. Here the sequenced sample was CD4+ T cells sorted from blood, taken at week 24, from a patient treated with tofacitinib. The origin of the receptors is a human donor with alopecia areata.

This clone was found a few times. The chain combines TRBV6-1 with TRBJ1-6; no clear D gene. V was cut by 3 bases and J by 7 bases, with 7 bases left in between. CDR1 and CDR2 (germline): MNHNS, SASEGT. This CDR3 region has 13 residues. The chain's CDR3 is CASSESRNSPLHF. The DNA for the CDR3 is TGTGCCAGCAGTGAGTCGAGGAATTCACCCCTCCACTTT.

The CDR3 region is CASSDRYNEQFF. For the CDR3, the DNA is TGTGCCAGCAGTGACCGCTACAATGAGCAGTTCTTC. The genes are TRBV6-1 and TRBJ2-1, with unresolved D. V shed 3 bases and J shed 3 bases, with 3 bases lying between them. The CDR3 spans 12 residues. Germline V gene data show CDR1 as MNHNS and CDR2 as SASEGT.

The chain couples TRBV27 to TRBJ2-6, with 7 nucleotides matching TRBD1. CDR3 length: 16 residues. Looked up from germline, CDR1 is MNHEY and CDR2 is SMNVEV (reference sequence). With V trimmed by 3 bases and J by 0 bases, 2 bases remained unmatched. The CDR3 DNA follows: TGTGCCAGCAGTTTTGGACAGGCCTCTGGGGCCAACGTCCTGACTTTC. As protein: CASSFGQASGANVLTF.

CDR3 residues: CASSFRTLRDTGELFF. The DNA for the CDR3 is TGTGCCAGCAGCTTCCGGACACTAAGGGACACCGGGGAGCTGTTTTTT. The V and J genes are TRBV7-2 and TRBJ2-2, with D tentatively TRBD1 (5 bases). This CDR3 has 16 amino acids. Germline CDR1 is SGHTA and CDR2 is FQGNSA. V was trimmed by 3 bases and J by 3 bases, leaving 14 bases between them.

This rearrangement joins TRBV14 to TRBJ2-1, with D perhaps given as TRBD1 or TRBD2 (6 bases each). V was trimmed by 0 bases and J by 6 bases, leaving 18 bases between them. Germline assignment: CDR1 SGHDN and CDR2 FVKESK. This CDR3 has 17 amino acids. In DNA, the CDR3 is TGTGCCAGCAGCCAAGATCGTAGGGGGGCCATTTCCAATGAGCAGTTCTTC. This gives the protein CASSQDRRGAISNEQFF.

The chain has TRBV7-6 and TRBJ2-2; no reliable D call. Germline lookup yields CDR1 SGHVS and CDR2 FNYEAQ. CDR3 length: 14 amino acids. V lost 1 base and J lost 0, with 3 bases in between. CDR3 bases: TGTGCCAGCAGCTTAGTCGCGAACACCGGGGAGCTGTTTTTT. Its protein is CASSLVANTGELFF.

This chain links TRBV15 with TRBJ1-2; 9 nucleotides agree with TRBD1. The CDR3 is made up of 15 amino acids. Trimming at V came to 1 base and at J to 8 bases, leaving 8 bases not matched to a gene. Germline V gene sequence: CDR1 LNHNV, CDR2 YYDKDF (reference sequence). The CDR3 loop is CATSRGDRGLGGYTF. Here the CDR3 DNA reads TGTGCCACCAGCAGAGGCGACAGGGGGTTGGGCGGCTACACCTTC.

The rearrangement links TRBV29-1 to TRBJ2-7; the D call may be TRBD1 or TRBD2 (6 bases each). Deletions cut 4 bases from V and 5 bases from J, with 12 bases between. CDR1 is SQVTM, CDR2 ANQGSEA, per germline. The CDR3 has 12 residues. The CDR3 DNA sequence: TGCAGCGTTGTTAAGGGGGGTGACGAGCAGTACTTC. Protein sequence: CSVVKGGDEQYF.

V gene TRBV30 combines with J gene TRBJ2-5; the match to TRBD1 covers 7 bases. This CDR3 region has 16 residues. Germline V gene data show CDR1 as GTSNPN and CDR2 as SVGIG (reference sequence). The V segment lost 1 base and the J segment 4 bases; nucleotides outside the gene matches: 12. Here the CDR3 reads CAWSALPTGWGETQYF. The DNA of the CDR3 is TGTGCCTGGAGTGCTCTCCCGACAGGGTGGGGAGAGACCCAGTACTTC.

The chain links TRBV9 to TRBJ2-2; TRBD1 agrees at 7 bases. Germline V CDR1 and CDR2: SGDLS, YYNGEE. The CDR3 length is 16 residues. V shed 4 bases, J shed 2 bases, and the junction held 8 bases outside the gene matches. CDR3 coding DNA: TGTGCCAGCAGCCCCCAGACAGGGACCAACACCGGGGAGCTGTTTTTT. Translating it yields CASSPQTGTNTGELFF.

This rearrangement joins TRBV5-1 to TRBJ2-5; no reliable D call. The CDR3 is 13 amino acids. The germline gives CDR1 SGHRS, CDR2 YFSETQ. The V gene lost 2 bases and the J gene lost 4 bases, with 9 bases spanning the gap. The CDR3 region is CASSLRVRETQYF. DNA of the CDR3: TGCGCCAGCAGCTTACGGGTTAGAGAGACCCAGTACTTC. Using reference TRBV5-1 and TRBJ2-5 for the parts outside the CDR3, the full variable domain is KAGVTQTPRYLIKTRGQQVTLSCSPISGHRSVSWYQQTPGQGLQFLFEYFSETQRNKGNFPGRFSGRQFSNSRSEMNVSTLELGDSALYLCASSLRVRETQYFGPGTRLLVL.

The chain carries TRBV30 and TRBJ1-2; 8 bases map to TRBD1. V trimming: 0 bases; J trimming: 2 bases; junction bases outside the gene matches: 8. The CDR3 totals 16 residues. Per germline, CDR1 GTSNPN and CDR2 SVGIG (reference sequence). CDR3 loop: CAWSVRTGRTNYGYTF. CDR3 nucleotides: TGTGCCTGGAGTGTGAGGACAGGGCGAACAAACTATGGCTACACCTTC. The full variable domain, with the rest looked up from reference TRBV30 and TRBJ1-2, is SQTIHQWPATLVQPVGSPLSLECTVEGTSNPNLYWYRQAAGRGLQLLFYSVGIGQISSEVPQNLSASRPQDRQFILSSKKLLLSDSGFYLCAWSVRTGRTNYGYTFGSGTRLTVV.

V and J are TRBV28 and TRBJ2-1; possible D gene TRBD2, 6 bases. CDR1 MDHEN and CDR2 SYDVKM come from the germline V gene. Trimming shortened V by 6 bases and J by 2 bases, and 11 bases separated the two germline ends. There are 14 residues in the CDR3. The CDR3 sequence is CASSIGGAYNEQFF. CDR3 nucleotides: TGTGCCAGCAGCATCGGAGGGGCCTACAATGAGCAGTTCTTC.

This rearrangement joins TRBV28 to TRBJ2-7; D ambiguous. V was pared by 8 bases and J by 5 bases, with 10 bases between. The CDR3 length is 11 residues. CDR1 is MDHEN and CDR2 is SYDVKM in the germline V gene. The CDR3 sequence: CASSQFDEQYF. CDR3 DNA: TGTGCCAGCTCACAGTTCGACGAGCAGTACTTC. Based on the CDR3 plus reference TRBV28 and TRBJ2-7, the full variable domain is DVKVTQSSRYLVKRTGEKVFLECVQDMDHENMFWYRQDPGLGLRLIYFSYDVKMKEKGDIPEGYSVSREKKERFSLILESASTNQTSMYLCASSQFDEQYFGPGTRLTVT.

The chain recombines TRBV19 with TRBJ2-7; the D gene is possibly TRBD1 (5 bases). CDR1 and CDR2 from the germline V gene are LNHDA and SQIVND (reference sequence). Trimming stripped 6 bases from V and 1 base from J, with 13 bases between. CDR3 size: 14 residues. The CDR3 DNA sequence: TGTGCCAGTAGCAAAAACCAGGGATCCTACGAGCAGTACTTC. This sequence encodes CASSKNQGSYEQYF.

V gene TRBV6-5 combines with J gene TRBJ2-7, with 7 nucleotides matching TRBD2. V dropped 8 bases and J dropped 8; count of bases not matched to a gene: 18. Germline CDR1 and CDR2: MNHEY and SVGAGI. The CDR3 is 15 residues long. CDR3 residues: CASAIGSGGLRKQYF. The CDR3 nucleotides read TGTGCCAGCGCAATCGGGTCCGGGGGACTACGAAAGCAGTACTTC.

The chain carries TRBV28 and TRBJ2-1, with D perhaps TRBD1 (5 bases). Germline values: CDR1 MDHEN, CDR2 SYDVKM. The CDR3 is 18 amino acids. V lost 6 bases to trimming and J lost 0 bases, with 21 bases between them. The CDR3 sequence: CASSRGSLGPSSYNEQFF. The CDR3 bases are TGTGCCAGCAGCCGCGGATCGTTGGGGCCGAGCTCCTACAATGAGCAGTTCTTC.

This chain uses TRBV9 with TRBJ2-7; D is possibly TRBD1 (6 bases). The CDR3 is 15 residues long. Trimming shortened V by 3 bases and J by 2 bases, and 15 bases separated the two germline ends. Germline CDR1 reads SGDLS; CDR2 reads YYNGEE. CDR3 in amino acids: CASSGGQMIPYEQYF. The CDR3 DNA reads TGTGCCAGCAGCGGTGGACAGATGATCCCCTACGAGCAGTACTTC.

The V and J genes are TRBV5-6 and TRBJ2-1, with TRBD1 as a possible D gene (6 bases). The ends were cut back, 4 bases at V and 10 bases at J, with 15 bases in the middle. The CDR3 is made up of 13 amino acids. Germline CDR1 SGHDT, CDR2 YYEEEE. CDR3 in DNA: TGTGCCAGCAGCCTACCCGTCAGGGGAGAGCAGTTCTTC. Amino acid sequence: CASSLPVRGEQFF. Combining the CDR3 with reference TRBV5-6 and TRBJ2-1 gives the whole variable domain DAGVTQSPTHLIKTRGQQVTLRCSPKSGHDTVSWYQQALGQGPQFIFQYYEEEERQRGNFPDRFSGHQFPNYSSELNVNALLLGDSALYLCASSLPVRGEQFFGPGTRLTVL.

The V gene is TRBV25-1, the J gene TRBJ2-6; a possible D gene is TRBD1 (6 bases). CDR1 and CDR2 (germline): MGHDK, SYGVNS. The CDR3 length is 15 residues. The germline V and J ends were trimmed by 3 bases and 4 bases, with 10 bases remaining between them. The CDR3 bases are TGTGCCAGCAGTGACCTCGGGACAGGGGCCAACGTCCTGACTTTC. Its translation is CASSDLGTGANVLTF.

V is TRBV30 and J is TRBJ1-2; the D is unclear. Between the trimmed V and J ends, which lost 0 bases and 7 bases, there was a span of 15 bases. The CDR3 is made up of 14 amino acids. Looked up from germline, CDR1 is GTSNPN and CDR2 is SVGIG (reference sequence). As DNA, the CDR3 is TGTGCCTGGAGTGTAGGGCCGAAGCCCCTTGGCTACACCTTC. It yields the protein CAWSVGPKPLGYTF.

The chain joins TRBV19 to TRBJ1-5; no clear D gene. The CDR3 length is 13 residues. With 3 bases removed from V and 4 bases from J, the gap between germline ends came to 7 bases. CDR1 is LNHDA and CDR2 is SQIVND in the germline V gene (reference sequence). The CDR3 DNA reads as TGTGCCAGTAGTATTGGGGAGAATCAGCCCCAGCATTTT. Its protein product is CASSIGENQPQHF.

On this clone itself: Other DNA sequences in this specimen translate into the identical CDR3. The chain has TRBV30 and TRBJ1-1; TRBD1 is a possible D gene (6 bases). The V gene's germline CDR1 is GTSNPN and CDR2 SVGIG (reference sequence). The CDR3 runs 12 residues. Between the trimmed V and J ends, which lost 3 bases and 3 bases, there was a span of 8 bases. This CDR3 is CAWRDSYTEAFF. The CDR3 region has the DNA TGTGCCTGGAGGGACAGCTACACTGAAGCTTTCTTT.

The chain's CDR3 is CASSQGHQETQYF. For the CDR3, the DNA is TGCGCCAGCAGCCAAGGACACCAAGAGACCCAGTACTTC. The chain carries TRBV4-3 and TRBJ2-5; D gene ambiguous. V was pared by 1 base and J by 0 bases, with 3 bases between. The CDR3 is 13 residues long. CDR1 and CDR2 from the germline V gene are LGHNA and YSLEER.

Here the CDR3 DNA reads TGTGCCAGCAGTTACTATGGACAGGGCCTCGGGGAGCTGTTTTTT. Its protein product is CASSYYGQGLGELFF. V and J are TRBV6-5 and TRBJ2-2; 8 positions match TRBD1. Trimming cost V 1 base and J 7 bases; bases outside gene matches: 5. CDR3 length: 15 residues. Looked up from germline, CDR1 is MNHEY and CDR2 is SVGAGI.

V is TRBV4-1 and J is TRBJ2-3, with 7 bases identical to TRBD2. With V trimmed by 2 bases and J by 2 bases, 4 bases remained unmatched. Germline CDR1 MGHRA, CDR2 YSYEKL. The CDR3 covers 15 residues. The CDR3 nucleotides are TGCGCCAGCAGCCAAATAGGGACTACCACAGATACGCAGTATTTT. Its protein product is CASSQIGTTTDTQYF.